A selection of T cell receptor beta chains follows, all from one sample in a study of cytomegalovirus exposure and HLA in healthy donors. Libraries were prepared by immunoSEQ multiplex PCR; TCRdb keeps only in-frame clonotypes and omits some of them. The table lists about 140,000 clones, approximately 80% of them singletons. Sequences were obtained from PBMCs. These receptors originate from a female donor in good health and CMV-seronegative. Both conserved end residues are part of each CDR3. The order of the fields is D gene, J gene, V gene, clone size, CDR3 DNA, CDR3 protein. D genes are given only for firm matches. Where a row states a size, it is once, few, many or the class of an expanded clone; other rows omit it.

d_gene: -
j_gene: TRBJ2-2
v_gene: TRBV30
abundance: -
CDR3nt: TGTGCCTGGACCGGGGAGATTGGCGGGGAGCTGTTTTTT
CDR3aa: CAWTGEIGGELFF

d_gene: -
j_gene: TRBJ1-2
v_gene: TRBV4-1
abundance: -
CDR3nt: TGCGCCAGCAGCCAATGGCTAGCGGGGATCGTATATGGCTACACCTTC
CDR3aa: CASSQWLAGIVYGYTF

d_gene: -
j_gene: TRBJ2-7
v_gene: TRBV19
abundance: -
CDR3nt: TGTGCCAGTAGTACTTTCAGCTCCTACGAGCAGTACTTC
CDR3aa: CASSTFSSYEQYF

d_gene: -
j_gene: TRBJ2-5
v_gene: TRBV30
abundance: -
CDR3nt: TGTGCCTGGGGGAGCGGCCCCCGGGGGGAGACCCAGTACTTC
CDR3aa: CAWGSGPRGETQYF

d_gene: TRBD1
j_gene: TRBJ1-1
v_gene: TRBV25-1
abundance: -
CDR3nt: TGTGCCAGCAGTGCCCCGGGACAGGGTGTTCCTAGAGCTTTCTTT
CDR3aa: CASSAPGQGVPRAFF

d_gene: -
j_gene: TRBJ1-5
v_gene: TRBV13
abundance: -
CDR3nt: TGTGCCAGCAGCTACGGTTATCAGCCCCAGCATTTT
CDR3aa: CASSYGYQPQHF

d_gene: -
j_gene: TRBJ1-2
v_gene: TRBV29-1
abundance: once
CDR3nt: TGCAGCGTTGGGGGGGGAAGATCTACCAGCTATGGCTACACCTTC
CDR3aa: CSVGGGRSTSYGYTF

d_gene: TRBD1
j_gene: TRBJ1-2
v_gene: TRBV5-4
abundance: -
CDR3nt: TGTGCCAGCAGCATCGGGACAGGGGCTAACTATGGCTACACCTTC
CDR3aa: CASSIGTGANYGYTF

d_gene: -
j_gene: TRBJ1-1
v_gene: TRBV19
abundance: few
CDR3nt: TGTGCCAGTAGTATGCGAGCTCAAGCTTTCTTT
CDR3aa: CASSMRAQAFF

d_gene: -
j_gene: TRBJ2-2
v_gene: TRBV30
abundance: -
CDR3nt: TGTGCCTGGAGTGTAGGGGGGGATCCCGGGGAGCTGTTTTTT
CDR3aa: CAWSVGGDPGELFF

d_gene: TRBD2
j_gene: TRBJ2-2
v_gene: TRBV4-1
abundance: -
CDR3nt: TGCGCCAGCAGCCTGAGGAGACTAGCGGGAGGGGCGAACACCGGGGAGCTGTTTTTT
CDR3aa: CASSLRRLAGGANTGELFF

d_gene: TRBD2
j_gene: TRBJ2-7
v_gene: TRBV6-1
abundance: many
CDR3nt: TGTGCCAGCAGTGAAGGCGGGGGGATCTACGAGCAGTACTTC
CDR3aa: CASSEGGGIYEQYF

d_gene: -
j_gene: TRBJ1-1
v_gene: TRBV5-4
abundance: -
CDR3nt: TGTGCCAGCAGCCATACAAGACAGAGTAGGAACACTGAAGCTTTCTTT
CDR3aa: CASSHTRQSRNTEAFF

d_gene: TRBD2
j_gene: TRBJ2-3
v_gene: TRBV6-5
abundance: -
CDR3nt: TGTGCCAGCAGTCCAGTAGCGGGAGTGGGCGATACGCAGTATTTT
CDR3aa: CASSPVAGVGDTQYF

d_gene: TRBD1
j_gene: TRBJ2-5
v_gene: TRBV4-1
abundance: -
CDR3nt: TGCGCCAGCAGCCAAGAGGGACAGCTCCAAGAGACCCAGTACTTC
CDR3aa: CASSQEGQLQETQYF

d_gene: -
j_gene: TRBJ2-7
v_gene: TRBV18
abundance: -
CDR3nt: TGTGCCAGCTCACCCACTGATACCTACGAGCAGTACTTC
CDR3aa: CASSPTDTYEQYF

d_gene: -
j_gene: TRBJ1-2
v_gene: TRBV28
abundance: once
CDR3nt: TGTGCCCTAAAGGAGGGCAATGGCTACCCCTTC
CDR3aa: CALKEGNGYPF

d_gene: -
j_gene: TRBJ2-2
v_gene: TRBV5-5
abundance: -
CDR3nt: TGTGCCAGCAGGCGGCAGACCGGGGAGCTGTTTTTT
CDR3aa: CASRRQTGELFF

d_gene: -
j_gene: TRBJ2-1
v_gene: TRBV2
abundance: -
CDR3nt: TGTGCCAGCAAGTTACAGGGCCCAAGGTTCTTC
CDR3aa: CASKLQGPRFF

d_gene: -
j_gene: TRBJ1-2
v_gene: TRBV5-8
abundance: -
CDR3nt: TGTGCCAGCAGCTTTGACACTCACTATGGCTACACCTTC
CDR3aa: CASSFDTHYGYTF

d_gene: TRBD1
j_gene: TRBJ1-2
v_gene: TRBV6-1
abundance: once
CDR3nt: TGTGCCAGCAGTGAAGAAGCGTCGCAGGGGGCCTCTAACTATGGCTACACCTTC
CDR3aa: CASSEEASQGASNYGYTF

d_gene: TRBD1
j_gene: TRBJ1-5
v_gene: TRBV6-4
abundance: -
CDR3nt: TGTGCCAGCAGTTTGGACAGGGGTCAGCCCCAGCATTTT
CDR3aa: CASSLDRGQPQHF

d_gene: -
j_gene: TRBJ1-1
v_gene: TRBV20-1
abundance: once
CDR3nt: TGCAGTGCTAGACTCGACAGGCGAGCTTTCTTT
CDR3aa: CSARLDRRAFF

d_gene: -
j_gene: TRBJ2-1
v_gene: TRBV5-1
abundance: -
CDR3nt: TGCGCCAGCAGCTTGGCCGGGCAGGGAACTTACAATGAGCAGTTCTTC
CDR3aa: CASSLAGQGTYNEQFF

d_gene: TRBD1
j_gene: TRBJ1-2
v_gene: TRBV4-3
abundance: -
CDR3nt: TGCGCCAGCAGCCAAGATTGGGGACAGTGGCGCTATGGCTACACCTTC
CDR3aa: CASSQDWGQWRYGYTF

d_gene: TRBD2
j_gene: TRBJ2-1
v_gene: TRBV7-6
abundance: -
CDR3nt: TGTGCCAGCAGCTTACTGGGGGGGAAAGTCCGCGAAAATGAGCAGTTCTTC
CDR3aa: CASSLLGGKVRENEQFF

d_gene: TRBD1
j_gene: TRBJ1-1
v_gene: TRBV7-9
abundance: -
CDR3nt: TGTGCCAGCAGCTCATTACAGGGGGCGCGGACTGAAGCTTTCTTT
CDR3aa: CASSSLQGARTEAFF

d_gene: -
j_gene: TRBJ1-2
v_gene: TRBV20-1
abundance: -
CDR3nt: TGCAGTGCTAGAGCGGGGTGGGGCTACACCTTC
CDR3aa: CSARAGWGYTF

d_gene: TRBD2
j_gene: TRBJ2-7
v_gene: TRBV5-1
abundance: -
CDR3nt: TGCGCCAGCAGCGTAGCGGGAGCAGAAAACGAGCAGTACTTC
CDR3aa: CASSVAGAENEQYF

d_gene: TRBD1
j_gene: TRBJ1-6
v_gene: TRBV6-6
abundance: few
CDR3nt: TGTGCCAGCCACAGGGGTTGGGGTTCACCCCTCCACTTT
CDR3aa: CASHRGWGSPLHF

d_gene: TRBD1
j_gene: TRBJ1-5
v_gene: TRBV7-9
abundance: -
CDR3nt: TGTGCCAGCAGCCCCCAGGGGGCTAGCAATCAGCCCCAGCATTTT
CDR3aa: CASSPQGASNQPQHF

d_gene: -
j_gene: TRBJ2-3
v_gene: TRBV9
abundance: -
CDR3nt: TGTGCCAGCAGCGTAGCAGGACTCTACGCAGATACGCAGTATTTT
CDR3aa: CASSVAGLYADTQYF

d_gene: TRBD1
j_gene: TRBJ2-7
v_gene: TRBV9
abundance: -
CDR3nt: TGTGCCAGCAGCGTAGGAGGGGACAGGGGATTCTACGAGCAGTACTTC
CDR3aa: CASSVGGDRGFYEQYF

d_gene: -
j_gene: TRBJ2-3
v_gene: TRBV4-1
abundance: -
CDR3nt: TGCGCCAGCAGCCAAGAGTGGGGCGGCCACACAGATACGCAGTATTTT
CDR3aa: CASSQEWGGHTDTQYF

d_gene: -
j_gene: TRBJ2-2
v_gene: TRBV9
abundance: -
CDR3nt: TGTGCCAGCAGCGTAGGGCCACAGCAGTACACCGGGGAGCTGTTTTTT
CDR3aa: CASSVGPQQYTGELFF

d_gene: -
j_gene: TRBJ2-1
v_gene: TRBV5-1
abundance: -
CDR3nt: TGCGCCAGCAGCTTGCTCGTTAGCGGAACCTACAATGAGCAGTTCTTC
CDR3aa: CASSLLVSGTYNEQFF

d_gene: TRBD1
j_gene: TRBJ2-4
v_gene: TRBV6-1
abundance: -
CDR3nt: TGTGCCAGCAGTGTGGGGGACAGGGGGCACGGCATTCAGTACTTC
CDR3aa: CASSVGDRGHGIQYF

d_gene: -
j_gene: TRBJ1-1
v_gene: TRBV29-1
abundance: -
CDR3nt: TGCAGCGTCTTACCCCCGCGGGGGGTCACTGAAGCTTTCTTT
CDR3aa: CSVLPPRGVTEAFF

d_gene: -
j_gene: TRBJ1-2
v_gene: TRBV29-1
abundance: -
CDR3nt: TGCAGCCTCCGGCGGTTTCGTGCGGAGCTCTATGGCTACCCCTTC
CDR3aa: CSLRRFRAELYGYPF

d_gene: TRBD1
j_gene: TRBJ1-1
v_gene: TRBV30
abundance: -
CDR3nt: TGTGCCTGGAGTGTCATTCCAAGGACAGGGCGTCCGATGAACACTGAAGCTTTCTTT
CDR3aa: CAWSVIPRTGRPMNTEAFF

d_gene: -
j_gene: TRBJ2-2
v_gene: TRBV11-2
abundance: -
CDR3nt: TGTGCCAGCAGCTTAGATAGGGGGTTCCCCGGGGAGCTGTTTTTT
CDR3aa: CASSLDRGFPGELFF

d_gene: TRBD2
j_gene: TRBJ2-1
v_gene: TRBV5-3
abundance: -
CDR3nt: TGTGCCAGAAGCTTGTCTAGCGGGAGGATCGTTGTACGGGGTGAGCAGTTCTTC
CDR3aa: CARSLSSGRIVVRGEQFF

d_gene: -
j_gene: TRBJ1-4
v_gene: TRBV2
abundance: few
CDR3nt: TGTGCCAGCAGCAGGTCACAGGGAAATAATGAAAAACTGTTTTTT
CDR3aa: CASSRSQGNNEKLFF

d_gene: -
j_gene: TRBJ2-7
v_gene: TRBV21-1
abundance: -
CDR3nt: TGTGCCAGCTCGAACGGACTGCCTGACGAGCAGTACTTC
CDR3aa: CASSNGLPDEQYF

d_gene: -
j_gene: TRBJ2-4
v_gene: TRBV27
abundance: -
CDR3nt: TGTGCCAGCAGTTTATGGGGGGTTCTAGCCAAAAACATTCAGTACTTC
CDR3aa: CASSLWGVLAKNIQYF

d_gene: TRBD2
j_gene: TRBJ2-7
v_gene: TRBV7-9
abundance: -
CDR3nt: TGTTCCAGCAGCTTAGTGGGGGGACTAGCGGGAGCCCACGAGCAGTACTTC
CDR3aa: CSSSLVGGLAGAHEQYF

d_gene: TRBD2
j_gene: TRBJ2-3
v_gene: TRBV28
abundance: -
CDR3nt: TGTGCCAGCAGTATTAGCGGGAGTAGCACAGATACGCAGTATTTT
CDR3aa: CASSISGSSTDTQYF

d_gene: -
j_gene: TRBJ2-7
v_gene: TRBV7-9
abundance: few
CDR3nt: TGTGCCAGCAGCCTTCAGGGGAACGAGCAGTACTTC
CDR3aa: CASSLQGNEQYF

d_gene: TRBD2
j_gene: TRBJ2-2
v_gene: TRBV4-2
abundance: -
CDR3nt: TGTGCCAGCAGCCAAGATGGGCGGGGGGCGAACACCGGGGAGCTGTTTTTT
CDR3aa: CASSQDGRGANTGELFF